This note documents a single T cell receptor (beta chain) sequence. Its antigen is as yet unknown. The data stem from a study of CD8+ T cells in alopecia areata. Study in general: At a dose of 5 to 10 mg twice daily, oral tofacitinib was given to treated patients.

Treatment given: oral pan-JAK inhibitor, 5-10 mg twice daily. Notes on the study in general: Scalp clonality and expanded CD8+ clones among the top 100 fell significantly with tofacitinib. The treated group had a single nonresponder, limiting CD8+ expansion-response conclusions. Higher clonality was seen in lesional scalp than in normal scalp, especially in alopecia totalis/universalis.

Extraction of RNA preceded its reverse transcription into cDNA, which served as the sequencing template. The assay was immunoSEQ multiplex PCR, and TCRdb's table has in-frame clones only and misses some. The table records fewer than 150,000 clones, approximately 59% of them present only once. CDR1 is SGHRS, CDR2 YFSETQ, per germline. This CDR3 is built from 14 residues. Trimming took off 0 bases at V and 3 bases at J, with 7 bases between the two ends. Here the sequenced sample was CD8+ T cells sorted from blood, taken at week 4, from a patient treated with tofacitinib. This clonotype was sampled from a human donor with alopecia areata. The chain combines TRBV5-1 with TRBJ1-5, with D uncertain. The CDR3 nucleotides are TGCGCCAGCAGCTTGGATGGGCCCAATCAGCCCCAGCATTTT. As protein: CASSLDGPNQPQHF.